These 21 T cell receptor beta chains came from one sample sequenced in a study of blood T cell repertoires in COVID-19. Clones were read by immunoSEQ multiplex PCR, and TCRdb kept only the in-frame ones, dropping some. Of about 130,000 clones listed, 85% are singletons. Material: peripheral blood. The receptors derive from a woman older than 75 with acute or convalescent COVID-19.

Turning to this clone: In the same sample, other DNA sequences code for this CDR3. The V call is TRBV24-1, the J call TRBJ1-2; D unclear. The V gene lost 4 bases and the J gene lost 2 bases, with 7 bases spanning the gap. CDR1 is KGHDR, CDR2 SFDVKD, per germline. The CDR3 covers 13 residues. The DNA for the CDR3 is TGTGCCACCAGTGAGGCAGGCAACTATGGCTACACCTTC. This gives the protein CATSEAGNYGYTF.

The chain is built from TRBV4-2 and TRBJ1-6; D is uncertain. V was trimmed by 4 bases and J by 7 bases, leaving 8 bases between them. CDR3 length: 13 amino acids. The germline V gene has CDR1 LGHNA and CDR2 YNFKEQ. The CDR3 sequence is CASSPGRNSPLHF. As DNA, the CDR3 is TGTGCCAGCAGCCCAGGTCGGAATTCACCCCTCCACTTT.

The chain combines TRBV7-3 with TRBJ2-7, with a possible D match to TRBD2 (6 bases). Germline V gene data show CDR1 as SGHTA and CDR2 as FQGTGA. CDR3 length: 13 amino acids. Trimming stripped 5 bases from V and 5 bases from J, with 13 bases between. The DNA of the CDR3 is TGTGCCAGCAGCCGACTAGGGCTGAACGAGCAGTACTTC. Translating gives CASSRLGLNEQYF.

V gene TRBV2 combines with J gene TRBJ1-2, with D possibly being TRBD1 (5 bases). This CDR3 has 14 residues. V was clipped by 2 bases and J by 4 bases, with 11 bases between them. The germline V gene has CDR1 SNHLY and CDR2 FYNNEI. CDR3 protein: CASSEQGATYGYTF. DNA for the CDR3: TGTGCCAGCAGTGAACAAGGGGCCACCTATGGCTACACCTTC.

This CDR3 is CASSQAGVPSPLHF. The DNA of the CDR3 is TGTGCCAGTTCTCAAGCAGGGGTACCCTCACCCCTCCACTTT. The J gene is TRBJ1-6, the V gene TRBV6-5, with TRBD1 as a possible D gene (6 bases). The V gene lost 9 bases and the J gene lost 10 bases, with 19 bases spanning the gap. The CDR3 has 14 residues. Per the germline V gene, CDR1 is MNHEY and CDR2 is SVGAGI.

The V call is TRBV2, the J call TRBJ1-2; 8 bases align to TRBD1. This CDR3 is 13 amino acids long. The germline gives CDR1 SNHLY, CDR2 FYNNEI. Trimming cost V 5 bases and J 6 bases; bases outside gene matches: 5. The CDR3 region is CASSYLQGDGYTF. DNA for the CDR3: TGTGCCAGCAGTTATTTACAGGGGGATGGCTACACCTTC.

CDR3 in DNA: TGTGCCAGCAGTGACGGGACTAGCACAGATACGCAGTATTTT. Amino acids: CASSDGTSTDTQYF. The rearrangement uses TRBV6-1 and TRBJ2-3, with D possibly matching TRBD2 (6 bases). CDR3 length equals 14 residues. Germline CDR1 is MNHNS and CDR2 is SASEGT. V was cut by 3 bases and J by 0 bases, with 7 bases left in between.

The V gene is TRBV7-2, the J gene TRBJ2-7, with unresolved D. The V gene's germline CDR1 is SGHTA and CDR2 FQGNSA. The V end lost 0 bases, the J end lost 3 bases, and 3 bases lay between the germline ends. There are 12 residues in the CDR3. CDR3 nucleotide sequence: TGTGCCAGCAGCTTAGCCGTCTACGAGCAGTACTTC. It codes for CASSLAVYEQYF.

CDR3 sequence: CASSPDSLGTDTQYF. The DNA of the CDR3 is TGTGCCAGCAGCCCAGACAGCCTCGGCACAGATACGCAGTATTTT. V is TRBV7-2 and J is TRBJ2-3; D possibly corresponds to TRBD1 (5 bases). Germline V gene sequence: CDR1 SGHTA, CDR2 FQGNSA. The CDR3 consists of 15 residues. The V gene lost 5 bases and the J gene lost 1 base, with 13 bases spanning the gap. The variable domain in full, completed from reference TRBV7-2 and TRBJ2-3, reads GAGVSQSPSNKVTEKGKDVELRCDPISGHTALYWYRQSLGQGLEFLIYFQGNSAPDKSGLPSDRFSAERTGGSVSTLTIQRTQQEDSAVYLCASSPDSLGTDTQYFGPGTRLTVL.

The V gene is TRBV27, the J gene TRBJ2-2, with 7 bases fitting TRBD2. Germline CDR1 MNHEY, CDR2 SMNVEV (reference sequence). The length of the CDR3 is 16 residues. V lost 0 bases, J lost 3 bases, and 4 bases stayed unmatched. CDR3 nucleotide sequence: TGTGCCAGCAGTTTATCTAGCGGGCGATACACCGGGGAGCTGTTTTTT. Translated: CASSLSSGRYTGELFF.

On this clone: This sample includes further DNA sequences coding for the same CDR3. V gene TRBV5-1 combines with J gene TRBJ1-5, with 9 bases aligning to TRBD1. The CDR3 covers 14 residues. Germline V CDR1 and CDR2: SGHRS, YFSETQ. V lost 1 base and J lost 5; bases outside the gene matches: 1. In DNA, the CDR3 is TGCGCCAGCAGCTTGCGACAGGGGGATCAGCCCCAGCATTTT. Protein: CASSLRQGDQPQHF. Full variable domain (missing parts from reference TRBV5-1 and TRBJ1-5): KAGVTQTPRYLIKTRGQQVTLSCSPISGHRSVSWYQQTPGQGLQFLFEYFSETQRNKGNFPGRFSGRQFSNSRSEMNVSTLELGDSALYLCASSLRQGDQPQHFGDGTRLSIL.

J is TRBJ1-3 and V is TRBV5-5; the match to TRBD1 covers 7 bases. The V gene end was trimmed by 6 bases and the J gene end by 1 base; junction bases not matched to a gene: 10. This CDR3 contains 16 residues. CDR1 SGHKS and CDR2 YYEKEE come from the germline V gene (reference sequence). The CDR3 DNA sequence: TGTGCCAGCATCCCAGGCAGGGGGAATTCTGGAAACACCATATATTTT. Translation: CASIPGRGNSGNTIYF.

The chain combines TRBV5-1 with TRBJ1-1, with D perhaps TRBD1 (6 bases). The V gene lost 4 bases and the J gene lost 0 bases, with 16 bases spanning the gap. Germline assignment: CDR1 SGHRS and CDR2 YFSETQ. The length of the CDR3 is 16 residues. CDR3 DNA sequence: TGCGCCAGCAGCCCCCAGGTGGGGGGGCTGAACACTGAAGCTTTCTTT. It codes for CASSPQVGGLNTEAFF.

The V call is TRBV5-4, the J call TRBJ1-1; TRBD1 matches at 8 bases. The germline gives CDR1 SGHNT, CDR2 YYREEE (reference sequence). Unmatched junction bases numbered 13, after V lost 3 bases and J lost 6 bases. There are 16 residues in the CDR3. The CDR3 is CASSSKLTGAAAEAFF. CDR3 nucleotides: TGTGCCAGCAGCTCAAAACTGACAGGGGCAGCGGCTGAAGCTTTCTTT. Supplemented by reference TRBV5-4 and TRBJ1-1, the full variable domain reads ETGVTQSPTHLIKTRGQQVTLRCSSQSGHNTVSWYQQALGQGPQFIFQYYREEENGRGNFPPRFSGLQFPNYSSELNVNALELDDSALYLCASSSKLTGAAAEAFFGQGTRLTVV.

The chain carries TRBV3-1 (or the pseudogene TRBV3-2) and TRBJ1-1; tentatively, D is TRBD1 (5 bases). V was cut by 4 bases and J by 0 bases, with 12 bases left in between. The CDR3 covers 15 residues. Per germline, CDR1 LGHDT and CDR2 YNNKEL (reference sequence). DNA of the CDR3: TGTGCCAGCAGCCCCTCTGGGGGGATGAACACTGAAGCTTTCTTT. It translates to CASSPSGGMNTEAFF.

The chain carries TRBV18 and TRBJ2-6, with TRBD1 matching 10 bases. Losses at the gene ends were 10 bases for V and 2 bases for J; bases not matched to a gene: 14. CDR1 and CDR2 from the germline V gene are KGHSH and LQKENI. CDR3 length: 18 amino acids. CDR3 sequence reads: CATSPGQGIRAGANVLTF. As DNA, the CDR3 is TGTGCCACCTCCCCGGGACAGGGGATTCGAGCTGGGGCCAACGTCCTGACTTTC.

The V and J genes are TRBV28 and TRBJ1-4; D is undetermined. The CDR3 runs 14 residues. Germline assignment: CDR1 MDHEN and CDR2 SYDVKM. V lost 6 bases and J 5 bases, leaving 13 bases between the germline ends. The CDR3 loop is CASSVQPRNEKLFF. The CDR3 coding sequence is TGTGCCAGCAGCGTCCAACCCCGGAATGAAAAACTGTTTTTT.

The chain recombines TRBV11-2 with TRBJ1-5; D gene uncertain. The V gene's germline CDR1 is SGHAT and CDR2 FQNNGV. Trimming removed 3 bases at V and 6 bases at J, with 12 bases between. This CDR3 spans 14 amino acids. CDR3 region: CASSLTGMRQPQHF. The CDR3 nucleotides are TGTGCCAGCAGCTTGACGGGAATGCGTCAGCCCCAGCATTTT.

The V call is TRBV7-8, the J call TRBJ1-2; D unresolved. Per the germline V gene, CDR1 is SGHVS and CDR2 is FQNEAQ. The CDR3 is made up of 13 amino acids. The germline V and J ends were trimmed by 0 bases and 8 bases, with 10 bases remaining between them. CDR3 coding DNA: TGTGCCAGCAGCTTAGCGGCGGCGGGAGGCTACACCTTC. Translated, it gives CASSLAAAGGYTF.

The V call is TRBV7-2, the J call TRBJ2-3; D gene unclear. The V gene's germline CDR1 is SGHTA and CDR2 FQGNSA. The CDR3 has 14 residues. Trimming cost V 5 bases and J 2 bases, with 11 bases left between them. The CDR3 spells CASSPLTSTDTQYF. The DNA of the CDR3 is TGTGCCAGCAGCCCTCTAACCTCCACAGATACGCAGTATTTT.

The rearrangement joins TRBV19 to TRBJ2-7; tentatively, D is TRBD1 (5 bases). V lost 2 bases to trimming and J lost 1 base, with 9 bases between them. There are 14 residues in the CDR3. The V gene's germline CDR1 is LNHDA and CDR2 SQIVND (reference sequence). The CDR3 DNA reads as TGTGCCAGTAGTATACAGGGCTCTTCCTACGAGCAGTACTTC. It specifies CASSIQGSSYEQYF.